The rows below give T cell receptor beta chains drawn from one sample of a study of blood T cell repertoires in COVID-19. Sequenced by immunoSEQ multiplex PCR; TCRdb stores in-frame clones only, minus some. This table has roughly 74,000 clones, around 89% appearing once. Sequencing was done on a sample of PBMCs or T cells enriched from blood (not recorded which). The source of these receptors is a woman in her fifties or sixties with acute COVID-19. Both conserved end residues are part of each CDR3. A D gene is named only where the DNA matches it firmly. Size values are once, few and many counts, or a class for expanded clones, and some rows have none.

d_gene	abundance	v_gene	j_gene	CDR3nt	CDR3aa
NA	NA	TRBV11-3	TRBJ2-5	TGTGCCAGCAGCTTATCCCCAACAGGGAGGGAGGAGACCCAGTACTTC	CASSLSPTGREETQYF
NA	NA	TRBV18	TRBJ1-1	TGTGCCAGCTCTCCGACACCCACCACTGAAGCTTTCTTT	CASSPTPTTEAFF
TRBD1	few	TRBV14	TRBJ2-7	TGTGCCAGCAGCCCGAGATCCGGGACAGGGGCCTACGAGCAGTACTTC	CASSPRSGTGAYEQYF
TRBD1	NA	TRBV30	TRBJ2-6	TGTGCCTGGAGTAGGCTCTGGAACCGGGACAGGGGTCCTGGGGCCAACGTCCTGACTTTC	CAWSRLWNRDRGPGANVLTF
NA	NA	TRBV9	TRBJ2-2	TGTGCCAGCACACCGGGGAGACGACTATCCGGGGAGCTGTTTTTT	CASTPGRRLSGELFF
TRBD1	NA	TRBV7-2	TRBJ1-5	TGTGCCAGCAGCGCGGACAGGGGGAGGCATCAGCCCCAGCATTTT	CASSADRGRHQPQHF
NA	NA	TRBV30	TRBJ2-3	TGTGCCTGGAGTGTAAGCGGGCCCGCACTCACAGATACGCAGTATTTT	CAWSVSGPALTDTQYF
TRBD2	NA	TRBV13	TRBJ2-1	TGTGCCAGCAGCTTAGCTACGGGGGGAGGGTATGAGCAGTTCTTC	CASSLATGGGYEQFF
TRBD1	NA	TRBV5-1	TRBJ2-7	TGCGCCAGCAGCTTGACAACAGGGGCCTACGAGCAGTACTTC	CASSLTTGAYEQYF
NA	NA	TRBV7-8	TRBJ2-2	TGTGCCAGCAGCTTATCTGGAACTAGCAACCCCGGGGAGCTGTTTTTT	CASSLSGTSNPGELFF
NA	NA	TRBV19	TRBJ1-5	TGTGCCAGTACCAGGGGCGGGTATAGCAATCAGCCCCAGCATTTT	CASTRGGYSNQPQHF
NA	NA	TRBV6-1	TRBJ1-2	TGTGCCAGCAGTGAATTGGACAGCGAAGGGGGCTACACCTTC	CASSELDSEGGYTF
NA	NA	TRBV3-1/TRBV3-2	TRBJ1-2	TGTGCCAGCAGCCAAGGGCAGGGGAGCGGTCTATTCGGCTACACCTTC	CASSQGQGSGLFGYTF
NA	NA	TRBV4-3	TRBJ1-6	TGCGCCAGCAGCCAAGATAGCTCCTATAATTCACCCCTCCACTTT	CASSQDSSYNSPLHF
NA	few	TRBV12-1	TRBJ2-1	TGTGCCAGCAGCCTCCGCTGGCACAATGAGCAGTTCTTC	CASSLRWHNEQFF